The following is a TCR beta chain sequence with its context. Its antigen target is currently unknown. Base qualities are missing; no much larger clone stands one base away. This record belongs to a study of T cells in Graves' hyperthyroidism and ophthalmopathy (dated 2019 in TCRdb). In the study overall: To identify distinguishing TCR V-J signatures, a discovery cohort of around 100 patients was used, comprising 40 to 45 with Graves' ophthalmopathy and some 57 with stable Graves' hyperthyroidism. Whether ophthalmopathy could be predicted prospectively was tested in an independent validation cohort made up of 18 to 20 hyperthyroidism patients plus 17 patients who later progressed to ophthalmopathy. For training and testing, the 100 or so patients in the discovery cohort were randomly divided in a 7:3 ratio. In addition, the study compared T-cell repertoires in thyroid tissue and in blood from five or six Graves' hyperthyroidism patients. Once sampling was done, hyperthyroidism patients were given methimazole at a starting dose of 30 mg daily, whereas ophthalmopathy patients were given high-dose intravenous methylprednisolone. TCR Vbeta CDR3 sequencing of roughly 140 peripheral blood samples (roughly 41 ophthalmopathy, some 75 hyperthyroidism and roughly 17 progressor patients) is reported in the paper.

What the work shows at the level of the full study, not this receptor alone: Sample size was not statistically predetermined, and blinding of investigators to group allocation was not performed. In validation, the model predicted progression to ophthalmopathy a median of about 6 months before onset, with roughly 71% sensitivity and roughly 79% specificity. Ophthalmopathy was separated from stable hyperthyroidism by a 13 V-J signature model, with around 88% sensitivity and about 81% specificity obtained in cross-validation and 80%/75% obtained in testing. Most expanded thyroid clonotypes (frequency above 0.001) were also found in blood, which suggests that blood repertoires may mirror thyroid immune responses.

The TCR beta CDR3 regions were amplified from the RNA transcripts. A first-round RT-PCR of the TCR CDR3 used the HTBI primer set with the Qiagen OneStep RT-PCR kit. Libraries were constructed in a second round of multiplex PCR, after which size selection and purification were carried out. The libraries were sequenced on an Illumina HiSeq2000 using paired-end 100 bp reads. The paper's data handling went like this. SOAPnuke was used to process the raw data, with reads discarded if the reads contained adapters or uncalled bases, had a mean Phred below 15, or lacked an exact constant-primer or identifier match. COPE v1.2.5 was used to merge the high-quality paired reads, and each unique nucleotide sequence was defined as a clonotype. MiTCR v1.1 was used to align clonotypes to the IMGT TRBV, TRBD and TRBJ reference segments. The analysis was restricted to V-J combinations with a frequency above 0.0001, which together covered 99.2% of the repertoires. A TCS score was defined as the ratio of F50 (clonal expansion) to E x V (chaos), with BLOSUM62-based TCRdist applied between CDR3 peptides within each V-J. Welch's t-statistics and random forest reduced 500 to 550 V-J features to roughly 13, which were used in a naive Bayes classifier (R e1071). The similarity between thyroid and blood repertoires was quantified using the Morisita-Horn index. The public reads were reanalyzed by TCRdb: fastp trimming at Q25, MiXCR alignment, in-frame beta chains only. For every CDR3 protein sequence, its rows merge into one entry that carries the most common genes and DNA. The V and J calls come from TCRdb's annotation, not from the publication. This sample comprises approximately 640,000 distinct CDR3 sequences, 40% to 55% of them detected only once. In total, the top ten clones hold 7% to 7.5% of the sample.

Via the germline V gene, CDR1 is SQVTM and CDR2 ANQGSEA. The CDR3, cysteine through phenylalanine, is 14 amino acids long. The sequence is cut down to CDR3 DNA, 42 bases in frame from base 1. Patients with uncontrolled infections, other autoimmune diseases, pregnancy or lactation were excluded. Diagnoses were established on the basis of clinical symptoms, serum thyroxine and TRAb, thyroid ultrasound, and orbital computed tomography. Trizol reagent was used to extract total RNA, and RNA quality was then checked on an Agilent 2100 Bioanalyzer. The chain is made from TRBV29-1 and TRBJ1-3; the junction holds 7 bases that match TRBD1. This clonotype originated in an adult man with Graves' disease, either hyperthyroidism or ophthalmopathy (not recorded which). The sample was peripheral blood or thyroid tissue (not recorded which). The CDR3 here reads CSLPQGLLGNTIYF. The DNA sequence follows: TGCAGTTTACCACAGGGGCTGCTCGGAAACACCATATATTTT.